This T cell receptor beta chain was obtained from a study of CD4 T cells in relation to SARS-CoV-2 and coronaviruses. Across the study: After roughly 9 days of antigen culture, PBMC TCR beta CDR3s were sequenced. The restricting HLA molecule for shared crossreactive spike epitopes was mapped.

The CDR3 runs to 13 residues. Trimming removed 8 bases from V and 10 bases from J; junction bases left unmatched: 13. The germline V gene encodes CDR1 LNHDA and CDR2 SQIVND (reference sequence). Study conclusions and caveats: In about 65% of donors, memory CD4+ clonotypes crossrecognized SARS-CoV-2 and at least one common cold coronavirus spike.

Repertoires were generated with immunoSEQ multiplex PCR, while TCRdb's copy carries only in-frame clones and drops some. The sample shows 43,000 or so clones, roughly four fifths of them seen only once. Naive and memory CD4+ T cells came from enriched cryopreserved PBMCs. Only one count was recorded for this clone. Its antigen is currently unknown. The receptor comes from an adult with COVID-19. The sequenced sample consisted of naive CD4+ T cells from PBMCs, cultured in vitro. Subset described: naive CD4+ T cells isolated by negative enrichment. The chain is built from TRBV19 and TRBJ1-2; 7 bases match TRBD1. The CDR3 DNA is TGTGCCAGTGCGGCGGACAGGTCCGGGTCCTACACCTTC. Its translation: CASAADRSGSYTF.